This TCR beta chain comes out of a study of cytomegalovirus exposure and HLA in healthy donors. About the study: Out of about 190 million T cells, an earlier analysis found 117 million unique TCR beta sequences in total. Of the donors genotyped, several hundred in all, 80% to 85% fell in the Caucasian-associated ancestry cluster.

A note on this clone: Its antigen remains unidentified.

PCR primers comprised 60 Vbeta and 13 Jbeta primers. Sequencing was performed with immunoSEQ multiplex PCR; in TCRdb, only in-frame clones are kept and a portion is missing. The profile shows 85,000 to 100,000 clones, roughly 86% of them singletons. Trimming took 9 bases from V and 7 from J; bases not matched to a gene: 10. The CDR3 covers 13 residues. From germline, CDR1 is ENHRY and CDR2 SYGVKD. Findings and limits, study-wide: An analysis done earlier found most TCR beta V segments productive about 87% or about 30% of the time. Immune exposure was documented only through CMV serostatus.

The receptor's source is a man aged 25 to 40 in good health and CMV-seropositive. The material sequenced was PBMCs. The J gene is TRBJ1-1, the V gene TRBV10-3; 8 bases line up with TRBD1. The CDR3 protein is CAIRDRGEGEAFF. The CDR3 DNA sequence: TGTGCCATAAGAGACAGGGGAGAGGGTGAAGCTTTCTTT.